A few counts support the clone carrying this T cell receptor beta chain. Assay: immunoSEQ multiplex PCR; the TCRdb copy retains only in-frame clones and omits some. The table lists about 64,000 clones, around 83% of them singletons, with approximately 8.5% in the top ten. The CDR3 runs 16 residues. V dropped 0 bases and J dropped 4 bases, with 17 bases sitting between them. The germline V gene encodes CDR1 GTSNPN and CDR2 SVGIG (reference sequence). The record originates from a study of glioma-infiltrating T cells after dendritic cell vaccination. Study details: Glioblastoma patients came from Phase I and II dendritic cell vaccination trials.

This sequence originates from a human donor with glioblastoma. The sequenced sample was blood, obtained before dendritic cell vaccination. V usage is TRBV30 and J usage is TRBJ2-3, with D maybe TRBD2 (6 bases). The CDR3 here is CAWSVRDQRVADTQYF. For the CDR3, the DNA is TGTGCCTGGAGTGTACGCGACCAGCGGGTGGCAGATACGCAGTATTTT.